This entry lists 10 T cell receptor beta chains sequenced from one sample in a study of CD8+ T cells in alopecia areata. The sample's treatment: oral pan-JAK inhibitor, 5-10 mg twice daily. Extracted RNA was reverse transcribed, and the resulting cDNA served as sequencing template. The protocol was immunoSEQ multiplex PCR, while the TCRdb copy is restricted to in-frame clones and leaves out a portion. The sample has 180,000 or so clones, about half seen once. The sample here was CD8+ T cells sorted from blood, taken at week 52, from a patient treated with tofacitinib. The receptors were sampled from a human donor with alopecia areata.

V gene TRBV7-2 combines with J gene TRBJ2-7; 9 bases fit TRBD1. Trimming removed 3 bases from V and 2 bases from J; junction bases left unmatched: 2. This CDR3 is 14 amino acids long. Germline assignment: CDR1 SGHTA and CDR2 FQGNSA. The DNA for the CDR3 is TGTGCCAGCAGCTTCGGGACAGGGACCTACGAGCAGTACTTC. Translating gives CASSFGTGTYEQYF.

In DNA form, the CDR3 reads TGTGCCAGCAGCTCGGGATCCAGGGGAGTCTACGAGCAGTACTTC. Protein product: CASSSGSRGVYEQYF. The genes are TRBV11-2 and TRBJ2-7; tentative D call: TRBD1 (6 bases). Germline V CDR1 and CDR2: SGHAT, FQNNGV. V lost 4 bases to trimming and J lost 3 bases, with 16 bases between them. This CDR3 is 15 amino acids long.

This sequence joins TRBV19 and TRBJ1-2; D ambiguous. Germline V lookup: CDR1 LNHDA, CDR2 SQIVND (reference sequence). CDR3 length equals 14 residues. V gave up 7 bases and J gave up 4 bases, with 16 bases separating them. The CDR3 DNA is TGTGCCAGTAACCACCATGGGGATGGCTATGGCTACACCTTC. Translated, it gives CASNHHGDGYGYTF.

The rearrangement joins TRBV9 to TRBJ2-5, with D perhaps TRBD2 (5 bases). Trimming cost V 2 bases and J 3 bases, with 17 bases left between them. The CDR3 totals 16 residues. Per germline, CDR1 SGDLS and CDR2 YYNGEE. Here the CDR3 DNA reads TGTGCCAGCAGCGTTGGGATTACGGGAACCGAAGAGACCCAGTACTTC. Translation gives CASSVGITGTEETQYF. The variable domain in full, with the rest retrieved from reference TRBV9 and TRBJ2-5, is DSGVTQTPKHLITATGQRVTLRCSPRSGDLSVYWYQQSLDQGLQFLIQYYNGEERAKGNILERFSAQQFPDLHSELNLSSLELGDSALYFCASSVGITGTEETQYFGPGTRLLVL.

The J gene is TRBJ2-2, the V gene TRBV5-1; TRBD1 matches at 8 bases. Germline V gives CDR1 SGHRS, CDR2 YFSETQ. The V segment lost 4 bases and the J segment 4 bases; nucleotides outside the gene matches: 9. The CDR3 is 16 amino acids. The CDR3 region has the DNA TGCGCCAGCAGCGCCAACAGGGGGTGGTCCACCGGGGAGCTGTTTTTT. This translates into CASSANRGWSTGELFF.

The chain employs TRBV15 and TRBJ2-1; no reliable D call. V dropped 0 bases and J dropped 10 bases, with 13 bases sitting between them. Germline V gene sequence: CDR1 LNHNV, CDR2 YYDKDF (reference sequence). This CDR3 contains 14 residues. CDR3 nucleotide sequence: TGTGCCACCAGCAGAGATCAAATGGAACGGGAGCAGTTCTTC. The encoded protein is CATSRDQMEREQFF.

V gene TRBV4-3 combines with J gene TRBJ1-2; D unresolved. The CDR3 is made up of 13 amino acids. Trimming removed 0 bases at V and 3 bases at J, with 5 bases between. Germline assignment: CDR1 LGHNA and CDR2 YSLEER. In DNA form, the CDR3 reads TGCGCCAGCAGCCAAGACGGAGACTATGGCTACACCTTC. This translates into CASSQDGDYGYTF.

This clone turned up a few times. The chain employs TRBV30 and TRBJ1-2; 7 bases line up with TRBD1. CDR3 length equals 15 residues. The V gene's germline CDR1 is GTSNPN and CDR2 SVGIG (reference sequence). The V and J ends lost 7 bases and 6 bases, in that order; junction bases with no gene match: 17. Here the CDR3 reads CAFAITGTVVDGYTF. Written as DNA, the CDR3 is TGTGCCTTCGCGATTACCGGGACAGTGGTCGATGGCTACACCTTC.

A few counts support this clone. The rearrangement links TRBV25-1 to TRBJ2-5; 7 nucleotides line up with TRBD1. The germline V gene encodes CDR1 MGHDK and CDR2 SYGVNS. The CDR3 loop spans 15 amino acids. V lost 3 bases, J lost 2 bases, and 6 bases stayed unmatched. CDR3 in amino acids: CASSEEGGWQETQYF. The DNA for the CDR3 is TGTGCCAGCAGTGAGGAAGGGGGCTGGCAAGAGACCCAGTACTTC.

The V call is TRBV19, the J call TRBJ1-5, with no clear D. The ends were cut back, 7 bases at V and 4 bases at J, with 17 bases in the middle. The CDR3 sequence is 15 residues long. The germline V gene has CDR1 LNHDA and CDR2 SQIVND (reference sequence). CDR3 DNA: TGTGCCAGTAACATAAAGGGCCACTGGAATCAGCCCCAGCATTTT. Translation: CASNIKGHWNQPQHF.